This TCR beta chain stems from a study of blood T cell repertoires in COVID-19. This CDR3 is built from 19 residues. V trimming: 1 base; J trimming: 0 bases; junction bases outside the gene matches: 9. CDR1 and CDR2 (germline): SGHAT, FQNNGV. The assay was immunoSEQ multiplex PCR, and TCRdb's table has in-frame clones only and misses some. The table lists around 58,000 clones, 85% to 90% of them singletons. The rearrangement joins TRBV11-2 to TRBJ2-1; TRBD2 agrees at 10 bases. Sequencing used PBMCs or T cells enriched from blood (not recorded which). The clonotype comes from a middle-aged woman who had recovered from COVID-19. CDR3 nucleotide sequence: TGTGCCAGCAGCTTAGTCCTAGCGGGGGCGTCTAGCTCCTACAATGAGCAGTTCTTC. Translated, it gives CASSLVLAGASSSYNEQFF.